These 2 T cell receptor beta chains were all obtained from the same sample, sequenced in a study of T cell changes during pregnancy in multiple sclerosis. Produced via immunoSEQ multiplex PCR; TCRdb's table is partial and in-frame only. Altogether some 80,000 clones are present, 94% being singletons, with the ten largest covering less than 0.15%. Sequences were derived from CD4+ T cells from peripheral blood mononuclear cells, sampled after pregnancy. The receptor source for this set is a female donor with multiple sclerosis, enrolled in a pregnancy study.

This chain's CDR3 is CASSQEPSTSGETQYF. CDR3 in DNA: TGTGCCAGCAGCCAAGAGCCCAGTACTAGCGGAGAGACCCAGTACTTC. V usage is TRBV4-2 and J usage is TRBJ2-5, with TRBD2 matching over 8 bases. In germline, CDR1 is LGHNA, CDR2 YNFKEQ. J lost 4 bases, V lost 0 bases, and 7 bases had no gene match. The CDR3 sequence is 16 residues long.

CDR3 DNA: TGCGCCAGCAGCTTGGGGGTATTAGCGGGAGGACCCCGTGGCTCCTACAATGAGCAGTTCTTC. This gives the protein CASSLGVLAGGPRGSYNEQFF. The V and J genes are TRBV5-1 and TRBJ2-1; 10 bases map to TRBD2. The V gene end was trimmed by 0 bases and the J gene end by 0 bases; junction bases not matched to a gene: 15. The CDR3 runs 21 residues. Germline V gene sequence: CDR1 SGHRS, CDR2 YFSETQ.